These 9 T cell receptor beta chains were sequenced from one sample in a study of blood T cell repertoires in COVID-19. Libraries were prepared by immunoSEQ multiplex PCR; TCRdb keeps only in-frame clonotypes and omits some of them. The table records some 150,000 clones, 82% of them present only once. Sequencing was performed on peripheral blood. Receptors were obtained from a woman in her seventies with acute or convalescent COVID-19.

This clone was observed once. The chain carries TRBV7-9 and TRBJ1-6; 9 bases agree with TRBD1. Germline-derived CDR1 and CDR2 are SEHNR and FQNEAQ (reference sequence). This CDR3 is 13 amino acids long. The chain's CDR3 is CAGTGNYNSPLHF. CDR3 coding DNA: TGTGCTGGGACAGGGAATTATAATTCACCCCTCCACTTT.

The CDR3 coding sequence is TGTGCCACCAGCAGAGATACGCGGGGGATCAACTATGGCTACACCTTC. It yields the protein CATSRDTRGINYGYTF. The genes are TRBV15 and TRBJ1-2; tentatively, D is TRBD1 (5 bases). V was cut by 0 bases and J by 2 bases, with 13 bases left in between. The CDR3 contains 16 residues. The V gene's germline CDR1 is LNHNV and CDR2 YYDKDF (reference sequence).

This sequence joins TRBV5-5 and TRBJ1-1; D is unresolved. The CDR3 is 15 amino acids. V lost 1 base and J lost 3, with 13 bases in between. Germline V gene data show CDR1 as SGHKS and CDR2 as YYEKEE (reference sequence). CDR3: CASSLRMEGDTEAFF. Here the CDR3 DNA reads TGTGCCAGCAGCTTGAGGATGGAGGGCGACACTGAAGCTTTCTTT.

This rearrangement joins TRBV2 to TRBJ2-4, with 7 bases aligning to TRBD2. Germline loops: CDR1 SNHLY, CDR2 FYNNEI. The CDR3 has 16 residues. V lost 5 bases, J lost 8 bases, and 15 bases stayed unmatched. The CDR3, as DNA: TGTGCCAGCAGTTCCGAAACAGGACTAGATTGGGACATTCAGTACTTC. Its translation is CASSSETGLDWDIQYF.

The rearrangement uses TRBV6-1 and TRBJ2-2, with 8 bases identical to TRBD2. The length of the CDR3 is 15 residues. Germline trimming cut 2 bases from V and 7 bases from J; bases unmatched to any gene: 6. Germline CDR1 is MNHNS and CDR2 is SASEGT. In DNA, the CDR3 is TGTGCCAGCAGTGAACTAGCGGGTAACTACGGGGAGCTGTTTTTT. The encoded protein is CASSELAGNYGELFF.

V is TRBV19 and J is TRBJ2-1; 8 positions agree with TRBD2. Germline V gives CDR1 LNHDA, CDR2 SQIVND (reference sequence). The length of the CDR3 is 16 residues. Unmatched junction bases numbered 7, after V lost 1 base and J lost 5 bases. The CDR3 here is CASSIATAGVHNEQFF. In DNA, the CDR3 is TGTGCCAGTAGTATAGCCACAGCGGGAGTGCACAATGAGCAGTTCTTC. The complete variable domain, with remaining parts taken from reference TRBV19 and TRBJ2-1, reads DGGITQSPKYLFRKEGQNVTLSCEQNLNHDAMYWYRQDPGQGLRLIYYSQIVNDFQKGDIAEGYSVSREKKESFPLTVTSAQKNPTAFYLCASSIATAGVHNEQFFGPGTRLTVL.

CDR3 sequence: CASRAITGFDGYTF. The CDR3 DNA follows: TGTGCCAGCAGAGCAATAACAGGGTTCGATGGCTACACCTTC. The chain has TRBV2 and TRBJ1-2, with D perhaps TRBD1 (6 bases). Germline V lookup: CDR1 SNHLY, CDR2 FYNNEI. The CDR3 extends over 14 amino acids. The germline V and J ends were trimmed by 6 bases and 6 bases, with 17 bases remaining between them.

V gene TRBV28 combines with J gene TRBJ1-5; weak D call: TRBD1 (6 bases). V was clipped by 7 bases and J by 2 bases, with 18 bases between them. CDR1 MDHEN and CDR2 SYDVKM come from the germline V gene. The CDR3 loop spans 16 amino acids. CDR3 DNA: TGTGCCAGCACCGCCCAGGGGCTTTCTCGCAATCAGCCCCAGCATTTT. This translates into CASTAQGLSRNQPQHF.

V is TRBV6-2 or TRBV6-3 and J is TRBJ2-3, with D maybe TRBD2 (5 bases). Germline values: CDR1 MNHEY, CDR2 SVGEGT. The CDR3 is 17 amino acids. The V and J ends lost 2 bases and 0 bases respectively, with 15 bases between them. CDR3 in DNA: TGTGCCAGCAGTTACGGCCAGGTCCTAGCTAGCACAGATACGCAGTATTTT. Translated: CASSYGQVLASTDTQYF.